This T cell receptor (beta chain) was identified during a study of PD-L1 blockade in urothelial cancer. The ends lost 6 bases at V and 5 bases at J; junction bases unmatched: 7. Germline CDR1 KGHSH, CDR2 LQKENI. The CDR3 sequence is 14 residues long. Repertoires were generated with immunoSEQ multiplex PCR, while TCRdb's copy carries only in-frame clones and drops some. The sample records about 95,000 clones, 90% being singletons. Time point denoted: pretreatment peripheral blood. This clonotype originated in a man in his 60s with urothelial cancer. The chain joins TRBV18 to TRBJ2-4, with 7 bases matching TRBD2. Source: PBMCs, taken around atezolizumab (anti-PD-L1) treatment. CDR3 protein: CASSREIGENIQYF. CDR3 coding DNA: TGTGCCAGCTCGCGGGAGATCGGGGAAAACATTCAGTACTTC.